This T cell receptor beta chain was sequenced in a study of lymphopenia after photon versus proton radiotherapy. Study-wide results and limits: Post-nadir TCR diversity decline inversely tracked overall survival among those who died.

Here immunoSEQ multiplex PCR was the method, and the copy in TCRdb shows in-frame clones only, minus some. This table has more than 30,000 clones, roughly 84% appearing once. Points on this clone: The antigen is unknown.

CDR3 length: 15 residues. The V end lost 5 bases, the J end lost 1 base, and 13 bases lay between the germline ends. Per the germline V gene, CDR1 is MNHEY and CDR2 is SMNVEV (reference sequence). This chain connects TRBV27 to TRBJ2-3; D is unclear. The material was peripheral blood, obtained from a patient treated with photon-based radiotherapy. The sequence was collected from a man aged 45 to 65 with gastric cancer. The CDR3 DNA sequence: TGTGCCAGCAGTGAAGAATTTAAGCGCACAGATACGCAGTATTTT. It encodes CASSEEFKRTDTQYF.